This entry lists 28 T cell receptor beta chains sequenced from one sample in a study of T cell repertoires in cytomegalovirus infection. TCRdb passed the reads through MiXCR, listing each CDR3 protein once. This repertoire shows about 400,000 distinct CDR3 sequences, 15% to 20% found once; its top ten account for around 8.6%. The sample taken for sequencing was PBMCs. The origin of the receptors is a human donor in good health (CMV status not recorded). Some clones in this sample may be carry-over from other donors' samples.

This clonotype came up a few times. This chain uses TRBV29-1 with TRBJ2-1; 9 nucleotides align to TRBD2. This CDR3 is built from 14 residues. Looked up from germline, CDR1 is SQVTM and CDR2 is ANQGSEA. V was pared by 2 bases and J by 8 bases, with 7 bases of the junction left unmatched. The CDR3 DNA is TGCAGCGTTGAATTATTAGCGGGAGTCGATGAGCAGTTCTTC. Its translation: CSVELLAGVDEQFF.

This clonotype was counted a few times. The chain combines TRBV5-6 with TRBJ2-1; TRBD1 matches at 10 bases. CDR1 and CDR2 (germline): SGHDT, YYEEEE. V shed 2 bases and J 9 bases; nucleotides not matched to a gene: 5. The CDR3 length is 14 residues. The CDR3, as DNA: TGTGCCAGCAGCTTTGGGACAGGGGTTGGTGAGCAGTTCTTC. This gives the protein CASSFGTGVGEQFF. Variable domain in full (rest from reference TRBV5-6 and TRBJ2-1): DAGVTQSPTHLIKTRGQQVTLRCSPKSGHDTVSWYQQALGQGPQFIFQYYEEEERQRGNFPDRFSGHQFPNYSSELNVNALLLGDSALYLCASSFGTGVGEQFFGPGTRLTVL.

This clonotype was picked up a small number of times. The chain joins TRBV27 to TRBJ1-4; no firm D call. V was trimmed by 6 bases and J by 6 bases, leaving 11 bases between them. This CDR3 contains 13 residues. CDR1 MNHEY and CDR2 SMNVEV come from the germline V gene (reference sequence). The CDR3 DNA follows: TGTGCCAGCAGGTCGGGATCGGATGAAAAACTGTTTTTT. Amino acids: CASRSGSDEKLFF.

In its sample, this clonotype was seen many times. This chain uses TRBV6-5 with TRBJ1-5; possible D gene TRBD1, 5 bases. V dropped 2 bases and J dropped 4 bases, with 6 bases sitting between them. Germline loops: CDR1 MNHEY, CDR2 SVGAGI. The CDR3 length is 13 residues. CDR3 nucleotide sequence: TGTGCCAGCAGTTACGGGGGGAATCAGCCCCAGCATTTT. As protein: CASSYGGNQPQHF.

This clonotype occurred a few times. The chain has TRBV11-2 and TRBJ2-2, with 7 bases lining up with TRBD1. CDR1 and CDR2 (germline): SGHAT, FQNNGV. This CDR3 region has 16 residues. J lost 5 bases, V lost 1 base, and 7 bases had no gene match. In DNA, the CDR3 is TGTGCCAGCAGCTTAGTAGGGGGCTCTACTACCGGGGAGCTGTTTTTT. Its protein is CASSLVGGSTTGELFF. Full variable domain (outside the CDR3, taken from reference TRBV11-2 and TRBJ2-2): EAGVAQSPRYKIIEKRQSVAFWCNPISGHATLYWYQQILGQGPKLLIQFQNNGVVDDSQLPKDRFSAERLKGVDSTLKIQPAKLEDSAVYLCASSLVGGSTTGELFFGEGSRLTVL.

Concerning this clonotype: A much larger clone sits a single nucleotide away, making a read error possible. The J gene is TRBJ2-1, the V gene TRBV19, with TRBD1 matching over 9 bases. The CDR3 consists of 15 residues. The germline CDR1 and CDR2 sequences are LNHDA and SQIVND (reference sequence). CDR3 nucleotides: TGTGCCAGTAGAAGACAGGGGGACTCCTACAATGGGCAGTTCTTC. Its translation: CASRRQGDSYNGQFF.

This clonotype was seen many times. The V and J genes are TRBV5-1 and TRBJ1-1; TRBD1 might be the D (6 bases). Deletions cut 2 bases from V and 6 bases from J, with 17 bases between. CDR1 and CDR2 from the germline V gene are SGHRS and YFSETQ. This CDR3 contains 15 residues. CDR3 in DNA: TGCGCCAGCAGCTTTGATTCCCCAGGGGTGGCTGAAGCTTTCTTT. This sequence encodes CASSFDSPGVAEAFF.

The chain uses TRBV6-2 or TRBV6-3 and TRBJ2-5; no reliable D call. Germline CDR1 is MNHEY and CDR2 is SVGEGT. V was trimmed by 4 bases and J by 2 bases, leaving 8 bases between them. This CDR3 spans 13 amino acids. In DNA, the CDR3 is TGTGCCAGCAGTTGGGTGCGGCAAGAGACCCAGTACTTC. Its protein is CASSWVRQETQYF.

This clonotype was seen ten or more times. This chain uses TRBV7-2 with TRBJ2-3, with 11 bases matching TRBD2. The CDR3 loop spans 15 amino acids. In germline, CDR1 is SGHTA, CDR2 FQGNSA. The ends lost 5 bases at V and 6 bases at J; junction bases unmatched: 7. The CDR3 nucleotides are TGTGCCAGCAGCCCCTCGGGACTAGCGGTCGATACGCAGTATTTT. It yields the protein CASSPSGLAVDTQYF. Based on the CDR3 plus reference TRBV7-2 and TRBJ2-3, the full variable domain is GAGVSQSPSNKVTEKGKDVELRCDPISGHTALYWYRQSLGQGLEFLIYFQGNSAPDKSGLPSDRFSAERTGGSVSTLTIQRTQQEDSAVYLCASSPSGLAVDTQYFGPGTRLTVL.

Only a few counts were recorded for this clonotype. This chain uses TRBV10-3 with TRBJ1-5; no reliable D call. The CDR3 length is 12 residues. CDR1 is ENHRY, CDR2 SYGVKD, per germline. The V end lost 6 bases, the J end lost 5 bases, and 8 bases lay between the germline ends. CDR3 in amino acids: CAISPGDQPQHF. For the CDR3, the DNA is TGTGCCATCAGCCCCGGGGATCAGCCCCAGCATTTT.

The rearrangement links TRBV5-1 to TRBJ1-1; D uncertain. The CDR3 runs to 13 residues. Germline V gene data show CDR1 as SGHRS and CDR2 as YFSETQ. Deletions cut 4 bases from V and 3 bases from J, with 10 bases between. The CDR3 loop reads CASSPASYTEAFF. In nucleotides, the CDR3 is TGCGCCAGCAGCCCCGCCAGTTACACTGAAGCTTTCTTT.

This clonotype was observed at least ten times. The chain's CDR3 is CASSQGTSGQETQYF. In DNA, the CDR3 is TGTGCCAGCAGCCAAGGTACTAGCGGCCAAGAGACCCAGTACTTC. This chain uses TRBV4-2 with TRBJ2-5, with 8 bases identical to TRBD2. CDR3 length: 15 residues. V lost 1 base, J lost 1 base, and 2 bases stayed unmatched. The germline CDR1 and CDR2 sequences are LGHNA and YNFKEQ.

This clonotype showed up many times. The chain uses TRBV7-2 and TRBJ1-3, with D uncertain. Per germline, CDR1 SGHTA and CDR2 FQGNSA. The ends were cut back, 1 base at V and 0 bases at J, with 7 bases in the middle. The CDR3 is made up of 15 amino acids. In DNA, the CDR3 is TGTGCCAGCAGCTTAGTTTCCGTCTCTGGAAACACCATATATTTT. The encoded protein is CASSLVSVSGNTIYF.

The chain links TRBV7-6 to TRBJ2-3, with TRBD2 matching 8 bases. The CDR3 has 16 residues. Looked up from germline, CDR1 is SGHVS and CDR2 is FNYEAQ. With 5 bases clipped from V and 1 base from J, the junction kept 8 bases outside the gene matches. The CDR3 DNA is TGTGCCAGCAGCGCCGCGGTTAGCGGGGGCACAGATACGCAGTATTTT. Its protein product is CASSAAVSGGTDTQYF. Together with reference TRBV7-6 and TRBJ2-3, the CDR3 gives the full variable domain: GAGVSQSPRYKVTKRGQDVALRCDPISGHVSLYWYRQALGQGPEFLTYFNYEAQQDKSGLPNDRFSAERPEGSISTLTIQRTEQRDSAMYRCASSAAVSGGTDTQYFGPGTRLTVL.

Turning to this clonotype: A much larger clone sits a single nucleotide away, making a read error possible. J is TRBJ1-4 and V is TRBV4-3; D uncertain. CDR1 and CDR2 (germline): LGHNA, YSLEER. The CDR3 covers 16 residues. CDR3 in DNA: TGCGCCAGCGGCCAAGATCTTGGCGGCGGTTGGGAAAAACTGTTTTTT. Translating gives CASGQDLGGGWEKLFF.

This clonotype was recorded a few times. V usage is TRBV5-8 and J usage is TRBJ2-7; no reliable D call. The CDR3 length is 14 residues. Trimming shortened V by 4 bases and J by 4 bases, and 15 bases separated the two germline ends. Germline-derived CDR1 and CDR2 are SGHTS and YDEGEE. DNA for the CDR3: TGTGCCAGCAGCCGGGCCCTCCGATTTTACGAGCAGTACTTC. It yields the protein CASSRALRFYEQYF.

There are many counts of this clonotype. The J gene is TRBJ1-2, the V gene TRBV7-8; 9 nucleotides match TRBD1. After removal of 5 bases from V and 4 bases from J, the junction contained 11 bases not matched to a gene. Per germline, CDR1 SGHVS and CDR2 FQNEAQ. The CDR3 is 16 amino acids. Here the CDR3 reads CASSPGIQGAIYGYTF. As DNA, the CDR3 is TGTGCCAGCAGCCCGGGGATACAGGGGGCAATCTATGGCTACACCTTC. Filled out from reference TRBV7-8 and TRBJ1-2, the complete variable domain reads GAGVSQSPRYKVAKRGQDVALRCDPISGHVSLFWYQQALGQGPEFLTYFQNEAQLDKSGLPSDRFFAERPEGSVSTLKIQRTQQEDSAVYLCASSPGIQGAIYGYTFGSGTRLTVV.

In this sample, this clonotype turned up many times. The DNA of the CDR3 is TGCAGTGCTCCCTCCGCGGGAGAAGACGAGCAGTACTTC. Translated: CSAPSAGEDEQYF. V usage is TRBV20-1 and J usage is TRBJ2-7, with 7 bases identical to TRBD2. This CDR3 has 13 residues. V shed 5 bases and J 5 bases; nucleotides not matched to a gene: 9. Looked up from germline, CDR1 is DFQATT and CDR2 is SNEGSKA (reference sequence).

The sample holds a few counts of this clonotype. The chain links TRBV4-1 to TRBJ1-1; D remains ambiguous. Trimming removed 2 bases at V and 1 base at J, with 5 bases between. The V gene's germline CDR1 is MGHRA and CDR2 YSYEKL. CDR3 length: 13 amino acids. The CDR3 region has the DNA TGCGCCAGCAGCCAATCCCCGAACACTGAAGCTTTCTTT. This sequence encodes CASSQSPNTEAFF.

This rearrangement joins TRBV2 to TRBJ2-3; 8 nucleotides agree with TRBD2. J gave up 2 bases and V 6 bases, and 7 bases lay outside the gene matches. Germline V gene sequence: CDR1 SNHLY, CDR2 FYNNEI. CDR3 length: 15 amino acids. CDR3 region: CASSRNGGATDTQYF. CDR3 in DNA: TGTGCCAGCAGCCGAAACGGGGGGGCCACAGATACGCAGTATTTT.

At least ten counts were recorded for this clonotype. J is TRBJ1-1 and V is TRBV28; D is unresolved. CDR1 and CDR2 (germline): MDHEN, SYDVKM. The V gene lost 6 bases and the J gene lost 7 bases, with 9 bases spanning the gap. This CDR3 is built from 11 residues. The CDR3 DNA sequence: TGTGCCAGCAGCGACACCGATGAAGCTTTCTTT. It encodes CASSDTDEAFF.

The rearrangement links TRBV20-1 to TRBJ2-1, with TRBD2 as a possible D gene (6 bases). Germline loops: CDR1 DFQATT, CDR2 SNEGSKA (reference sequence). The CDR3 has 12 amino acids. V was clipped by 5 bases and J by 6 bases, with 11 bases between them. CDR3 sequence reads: CSAGGTANEQFF. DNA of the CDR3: TGCAGTGCTGGGGGGACTGCCAATGAGCAGTTCTTC.

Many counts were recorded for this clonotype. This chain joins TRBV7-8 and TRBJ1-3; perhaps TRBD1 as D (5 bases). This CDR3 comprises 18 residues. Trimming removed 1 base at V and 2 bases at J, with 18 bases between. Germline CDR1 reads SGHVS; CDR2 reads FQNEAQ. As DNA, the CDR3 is TGTGCCAGCAGCTTAGAAAACGCCAGGGTATCTCCTGGAAACACCATATATTTT. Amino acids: CASSLENARVSPGNTIYF.

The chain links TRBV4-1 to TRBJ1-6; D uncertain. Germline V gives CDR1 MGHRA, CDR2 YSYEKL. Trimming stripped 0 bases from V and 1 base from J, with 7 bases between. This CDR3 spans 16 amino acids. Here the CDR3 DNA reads TGCGCCAGCAGCCAAGAAAAGGGATCCTATAATTCACCCCTCCACTTT. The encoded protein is CASSQEKGSYNSPLHF.

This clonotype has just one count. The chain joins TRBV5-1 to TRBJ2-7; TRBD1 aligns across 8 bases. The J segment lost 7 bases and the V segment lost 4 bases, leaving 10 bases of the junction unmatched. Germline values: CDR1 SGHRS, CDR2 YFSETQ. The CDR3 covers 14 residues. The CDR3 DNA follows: TGCGCCAGCAGCCATGCAGACAGGGGAGCTGAGCAGTACTTC. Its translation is CASSHADRGAEQYF.

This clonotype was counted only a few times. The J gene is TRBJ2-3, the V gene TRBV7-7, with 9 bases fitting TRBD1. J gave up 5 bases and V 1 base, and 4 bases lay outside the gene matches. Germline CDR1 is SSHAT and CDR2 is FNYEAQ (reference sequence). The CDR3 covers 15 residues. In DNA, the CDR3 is TGTGCCAGCAGCTTAGGGGACAGGGTTGGAGATACGCAGTATTTT. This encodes CASSLGDRVGDTQYF.

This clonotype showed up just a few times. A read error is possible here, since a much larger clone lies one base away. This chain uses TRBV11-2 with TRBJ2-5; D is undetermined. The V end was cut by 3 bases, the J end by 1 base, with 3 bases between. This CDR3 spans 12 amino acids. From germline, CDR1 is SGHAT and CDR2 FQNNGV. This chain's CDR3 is CASSFTQETQYF. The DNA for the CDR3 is TGTGCCAGCAGCTTCACCCAAGAGACCCAGTACTTC.

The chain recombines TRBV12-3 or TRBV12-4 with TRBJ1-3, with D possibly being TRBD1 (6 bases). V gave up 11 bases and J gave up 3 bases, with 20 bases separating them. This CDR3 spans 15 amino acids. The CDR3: CASQMGASFGNTIYF. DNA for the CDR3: TGTGCCTCCCAGATGGGGGCGTCTTTTGGAAACACCATATATTTT.